These T cell receptor beta chains were read from a single sample in a study of shared T cell receptors in the human thymus. Only in-frame clones appear in the TCRdb table, and some are missing; sequencing was by immunoSEQ multiplex PCR. Of about 660,000 clones in the sample, 70% to 90% were seen once. These data also featured in a second study, about human thymus T cells.

The specimen was thymocytes. These receptor sequences come from a boy under two years old with a congenital heart defect. Both conserved end residues are trimmed from each CDR3.

cdr3_aa cdr3_length j_call v_call
ASSLVGQGGEQY 12 TRBJ2-7 TRBV13
SARTGRGGEQF 11 TRBJ2-1 TRBV29-1
ASSKGERTSGPRETQY 16 TRBJ2-5 TRBV5-6
ASSQTSGGVDTQY 13 TRBJ2-3 TRBV4-1
ASSDSSYEQY 10 TRBJ2-7 TRBV2
ASSEEASPNSYEQY 14 TRBJ2-7 TRBV2
ASSQTSGSKEDEQF 14 TRBJ2-1 TRBV4-1
ASSTGQVTYEQY 12 TRBJ2-7 TRBV28
VERGPEEQETQY 12 TRBJ2-5 TRBV7-2
ASSPDLISGNSSEQY 15 TRBJ2-7 TRBV18
ASSQDRERENTEAF 14 TRBJ1-1 TRBV14
ASSVGKSTDTQY 12 TRBJ2-3 TRBV6-1
AIGGRLSNEQF 11 TRBJ2-1 TRBV19
ASSQPRGGRNTEAF 14 TRBJ1-1 TRBV14
SVLALRSGANVLT 13 TRBJ2-6 TRBV29-1
ASSPTTGVTSGANVLT 16 TRBJ2-6 TRBV7-2
ASSQEARLAGANEQF 15 TRBJ2-1 TRBV4-1
ASSSRGLNYEQY 12 TRBJ2-7 TRBV11-2
ASSQDPRTSGRPPAWSEQY 19 TRBJ2-7 TRBV4-3
ASSEDGGYEKLF 12 TRBJ1-4 TRBV10-2
ASTLGGGGGARETQY 15 TRBJ2-5 TRBV28
ASSDSPGGTQY 11 TRBJ2-5 TRBV6-4
ASSGTEGQY 9 TRBJ2-3 TRBV28
ASSFDPMGGSTDTQY 15 TRBJ2-3 TRBV5-1
ATSGVRDRAYNEQF 14 TRBJ2-1 TRBV15
ASSLAAGLSTEAF 13 TRBJ1-1 TRBV5-6
ASSLSGQGYTEAF 13 TRBJ1-1 TRBV27
ASSWGTSGRSYEQY 14 TRBJ2-7 TRBV5-1
ASSYLRDCDYEQY 13 TRBJ2-7 TRBV6-5
AWNLGQGGYT 10 TRBJ1-2 TRBV30
ATSRADFNEQY 11 TRBJ2-7 TRBV15
ASSEGAPSYNEQF 13 TRBJ2-1 TRBV6-4
ASSSGTFSYNEQF 13 TRBJ2-1 TRBV28
ASSLSPVGSRNTGELF 16 TRBJ2-2 TRBV27
ASSQAAGRNYNEQF 14 TRBJ2-1 TRBV6-6
SVRRGNTEAF 10 TRBJ1-1 TRBV29-1
AISESKLAGGSAYEQY 16 TRBJ2-7 TRBV10-3
ASSSGLAATGELF 13 TRBJ2-2 TRBV27
ASSPTSGSYNEQF 13 TRBJ2-1 TRBV4-3
ASSQDPRGHPYEQY 14 TRBJ2-7 TRBV4-3